This record covers a single T cell receptor (beta chain). No antigen is known for it. The data are from a study of cytotoxic CD8 clonotypes in ibrutinib-treated CLL. Broader study findings: A rise in clonality was seen at ibrutinib response, and a fall back toward baseline was seen at progression.

CDR3 size: 14 residues. V was shortened by 0 bases and J by 12 bases, with 15 bases between the two germline ends. CDR1 is LNHNV, CDR2 YYDKDF, per germline (reference sequence). Assay: immunoSEQ multiplex PCR; the TCRdb copy retains only in-frame clones and omits some. Seen here are around 310,000 clones, around four fifths observed once, and the top ten hold under 8.5%. The V gene is TRBV15, the J gene TRBJ2-1, with D perhaps matching TRBD1 or TRBD2 (5 bases each). The sequence came from a human donor with chronic lymphocytic leukemia. The input for sequencing was PBMCs, taken before ibrutinib treatment. CDR3 amino acids: CATSRDVTRGLQFF. Written as DNA, the CDR3 is TGTGCCACCAGCAGAGATGTAACTAGGGGATTGCAGTTCTTC. Full variable domain (missing parts from reference TRBV15 and TRBJ2-1): DAMVIQNPRYQVTQFGKPVTLSCSQTLNHNVMYWYQQKSSQAPKLLFHYYDKDFNNEADTPDNFQSRRPNTSFCFLDIRSPGLGDTAMYLCATSRDVTRGLQFFGPGTRLTVL.